This T cell receptor (beta chain) was profiled in a study of cytomegalovirus exposure and HLA in healthy donors. The wider study: The same platform was used for the 120 validation repertoires and the approximately 670 first-cohort repertoires, a later analysis reported. Whole-study findings and limits: Cytomegalovirus association was assigned to more than 150 TCR beta chains.

Turning to this clone: The antigen remains unidentified.

Data came from immunoSEQ multiplex PCR; TCRdb stores just in-frame clones and leaves some out. The table has roughly 100,000 clones, less than 95% seen once. This CDR3 has 18 amino acids. Trimming removed 4 bases from V and 0 bases from J; junction bases left unmatched: 11. Germline loops: CDR1 LNHDA, CDR2 SQIVND (reference sequence). What was sequenced was PBMCs. The TCR sequence derives from a woman under 30 in good health and CMV-seronegative. V and J are TRBV19 and TRBJ1-5; TRBD1 matches 8 bases. CDR3 loop: CASSRLRTGRYSNQPQHF. CDR3 nucleotides: TGTGCCAGTAGTAGGCTGAGGACAGGGAGATATAGCAATCAGCCCCAGCATTTT. Full variable domain (outside the CDR3, taken from reference TRBV19 and TRBJ1-5): DGGITQSPKYLFRKEGQNVTLSCEQNLNHDAMYWYRQDPGQGLRLIYYSQIVNDFQKGDIAEGYSVSREKKESFPLTVTSAQKNPTAFYLCASSRLRTGRYSNQPQHFGDGTRLSIL.